These 9 T cell receptor beta chains originate from one sample sequenced in a study of T cell repertoires in cytomegalovirus infection. From the reads, TCRdb called clonotypes with MiXCR, one entry per CDR3 protein. The sample has more than 40,000 distinct CDR3 sequences, about a fifth seen once. For these receptors, no antigen is known. The sequenced sample was CD8+ T cells from cultured PBMCs, obtained from culture after CMV antigen stimulation. The receptors here all came from a human donor in good health (CMV status not recorded). Some clones in this sample may be carry-over from other donors' samples.

The J gene is TRBJ2-2, the V gene TRBV7-8, with D uncertain. The CDR3 sequence is 14 residues long. Germline CDR1 SGHVS, CDR2 FQNEAQ. The germline V and J ends were trimmed by 5 bases and 6 bases, with 13 bases remaining between them. The CDR3 sequence: CASSPSVNPGELFF. The CDR3 coding sequence is TGTGCCAGCAGCCCCAGCGTTAACCCCGGGGAGCTGTTTTTT.

This clonotype occurred a few times. The rearrangement links TRBV7-2 to TRBJ2-7; D is possibly TRBD1 (5 bases). Looked up from germline, CDR1 is SGHTA and CDR2 is FQGNSA. This CDR3 is built from 14 residues. Trimming pared 4 bases from V and 0 bases from J, leaving 10 bases between. In nucleotides, the CDR3 is TGTGCCAGCAGCTACTACGACAGCTCCTACGAGCAGTACTTC. It is translated as CASSYYDSSYEQYF. The complete variable domain, with remaining parts taken from reference TRBV7-2 and TRBJ2-7, reads GAGVSQSPSNKVTEKGKDVELRCDPISGHTALYWYRQSLGQGLEFLIYFQGNSAPDKSGLPSDRFSAERTGGSVSTLTIQRTQQEDSAVYLCASSYYDSSYEQYFGPGTRLTVT.

This clonotype was observed once. The V call is TRBV7-8, the J call TRBJ2-5, with 14 bases lining up with TRBD2. The CDR3 spans 19 residues. Trimming cost V 3 bases and J 2 bases; bases outside gene matches: 11. CDR1 SGHVS and CDR2 FQNEAQ come from the germline V gene. Written as DNA, the CDR3 is TGTGCCAGCAGCTTCGGTGGGACTAGCGGGAGCCCATCACAAGAGACCCAGTACTTC. It yields the protein CASSFGGTSGSPSQETQYF.

This clonotype was seen a few times. This chain uses TRBV28 with TRBJ2-7; 12 bases are a match to TRBD1. This CDR3 is 15 amino acids long. The J segment lost 3 bases and the V segment lost 4 bases, leaving 4 bases of the junction unmatched. Germline CDR1 is MDHEN and CDR2 is SYDVKM. CDR3 sequence (DNA): TGTGCCAGCAGTTCCCGGGACAGGGGGCTCTACGAGCAGTACTTC. This gives the protein CASSSRDRGLYEQYF.

This clonotype was seen repeatedly, ten times or more. This rearrangement joins TRBV7-2 to TRBJ2-2, with 8 bases aligning to TRBD2. J was trimmed by 4 bases and V by 1 base; bases with no gene match: 11. Germline V gene data show CDR1 as SGHTA and CDR2 as FQGNSA. The length of the CDR3 is 18 residues. This chain's CDR3 is CASSLDEVAGTPTGELFF. The CDR3 DNA is TGTGCCAGCAGCTTAGATGAGGTAGCGGGGACGCCCACCGGGGAGCTGTTTTTT.

This clonotype was seen a few times. The chain links TRBV28 to TRBJ2-3, with 8 positions matching TRBD1. The V and J ends lost 6 bases and 2 bases, in that order; junction bases with no gene match: 4. There are 14 residues in the CDR3. The germline gives CDR1 MDHEN, CDR2 SYDVKM. CDR3 coding DNA: TGTGCCAGCAGCCGGGGACAGGACACAGATACGCAGTATTTT. Protein: CASSRGQDTDTQYF.

This clonotype occurred many times. The J gene is TRBJ2-7, the V gene TRBV7-6; maybe TRBD2 (6 bases). Germline CDR1 SGHVS, CDR2 FNYEAQ. Trimming removed 5 bases at V and 0 bases at J, with 14 bases between. The CDR3 extends over 15 amino acids. The CDR3 spells CASSVGSRSSYEQYF. CDR3 DNA sequence: TGTGCCAGCAGCGTCGGGAGCCGAAGCTCCTACGAGCAGTACTTC.

This clonotype was seen only a few times. V is TRBV28 and J is TRBJ2-2; 8 nucleotides line up with TRBD2. After removal of 6 bases from V and 4 bases from J, the junction contained 10 bases not matched to a gene. CDR1 MDHEN and CDR2 SYDVKM come from the germline V gene. The CDR3 is 16 residues long. The CDR3 DNA sequence: TGTGCCAGCAGGCACGGACTAGCCGTCGGCACCGGGGAGCTGTTTTTT. Translated, it gives CASRHGLAVGTGELFF.

The chain couples TRBV20-1 to TRBJ2-7, with D unresolved. Trimming removed 2 bases at V and 2 bases at J, with 10 bases between. Looked up from germline, CDR1 is DFQATT and CDR2 is SNEGSKA (reference sequence). CDR3 length: 13 residues. CDR3 sequence: CSARSPGAYEQYV. CDR3 bases: TGCAGTGCTAGATCCCCGGGTGCCTACGAGCAGTACGTC.